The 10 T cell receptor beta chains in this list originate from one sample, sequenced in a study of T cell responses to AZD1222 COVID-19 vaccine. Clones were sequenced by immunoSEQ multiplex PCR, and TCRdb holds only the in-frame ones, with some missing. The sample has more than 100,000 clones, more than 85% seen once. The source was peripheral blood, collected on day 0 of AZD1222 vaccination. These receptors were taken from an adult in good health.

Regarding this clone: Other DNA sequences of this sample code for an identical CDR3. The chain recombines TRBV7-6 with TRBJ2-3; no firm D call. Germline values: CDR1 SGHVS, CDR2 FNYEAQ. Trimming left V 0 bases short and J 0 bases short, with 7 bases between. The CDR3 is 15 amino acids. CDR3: CASSLADGSTDTQYF. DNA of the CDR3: TGTGCCAGCAGCTTAGCGGACGGGAGCACAGATACGCAGTATTTT.

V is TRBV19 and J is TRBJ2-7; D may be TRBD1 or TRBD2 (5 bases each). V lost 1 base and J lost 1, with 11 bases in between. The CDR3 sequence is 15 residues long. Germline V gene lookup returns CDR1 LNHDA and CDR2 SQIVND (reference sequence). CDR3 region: CASSIGIGGSYEQYF. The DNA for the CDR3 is TGTGCCAGTAGTATAGGTATTGGGGGATCCTACGAGCAGTACTTC.

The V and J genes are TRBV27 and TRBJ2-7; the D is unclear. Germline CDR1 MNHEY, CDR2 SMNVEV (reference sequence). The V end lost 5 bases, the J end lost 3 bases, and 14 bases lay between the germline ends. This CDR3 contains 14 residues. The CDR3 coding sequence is TGTGCCAGCAGTAATCCGGGCCAGATCTACGAGCAGTACTTC. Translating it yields CASSNPGQIYEQYF.

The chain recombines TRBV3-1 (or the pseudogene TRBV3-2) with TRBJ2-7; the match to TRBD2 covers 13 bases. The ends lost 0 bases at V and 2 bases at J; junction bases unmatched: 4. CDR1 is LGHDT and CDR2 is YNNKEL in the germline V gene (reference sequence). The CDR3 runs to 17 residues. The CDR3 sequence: CASSQEGLAGVTYEQYF. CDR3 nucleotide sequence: TGTGCCAGCAGCCAAGAAGGACTAGCGGGAGTAACCTACGAGCAGTACTTC.

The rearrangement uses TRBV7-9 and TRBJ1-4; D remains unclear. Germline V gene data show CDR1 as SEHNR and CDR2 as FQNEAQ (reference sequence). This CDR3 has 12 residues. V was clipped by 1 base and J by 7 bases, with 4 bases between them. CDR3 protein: CASSLESEKLFF. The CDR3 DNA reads TGTGCCAGCAGCTTAGAGTCTGAAAAACTGTTTTTT.

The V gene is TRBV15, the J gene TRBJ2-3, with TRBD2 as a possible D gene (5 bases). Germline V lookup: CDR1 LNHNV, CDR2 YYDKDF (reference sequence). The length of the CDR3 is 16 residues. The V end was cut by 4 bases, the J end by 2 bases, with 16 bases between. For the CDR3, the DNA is TGTGCCACCAGCACCCGATCGGGGTTTAACACAGATACGCAGTATTTT. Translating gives CATSTRSGFNTDTQYF.

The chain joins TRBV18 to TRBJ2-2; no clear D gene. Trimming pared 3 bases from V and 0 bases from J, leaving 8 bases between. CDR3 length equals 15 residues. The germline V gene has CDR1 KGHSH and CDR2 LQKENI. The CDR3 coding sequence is TGTGCCAGCTCACCCGGCGGTTCGAACACCGGGGAGCTGTTTTTT. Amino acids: CASSPGGSNTGELFF.

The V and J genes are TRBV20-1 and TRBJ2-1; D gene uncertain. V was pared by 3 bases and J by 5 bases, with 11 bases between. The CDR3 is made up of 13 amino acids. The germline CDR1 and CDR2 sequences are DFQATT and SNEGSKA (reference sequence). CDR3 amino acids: CSASRGFDNEQFF. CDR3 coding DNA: TGCAGTGCTAGTCGCGGTTTTGACAATGAGCAGTTCTTC.

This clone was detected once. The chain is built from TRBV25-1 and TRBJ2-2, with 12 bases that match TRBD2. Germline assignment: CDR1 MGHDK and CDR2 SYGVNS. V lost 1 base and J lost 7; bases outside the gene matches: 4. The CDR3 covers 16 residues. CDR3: CASSEWTSGKGGELFF. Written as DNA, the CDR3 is TGTGCCAGCAGTGAATGGACTAGCGGGAAAGGCGGGGAGCTGTTTTTT.

The CDR3 protein is CASSLDGGNTIYF. Here the CDR3 DNA reads TGTGCCAGCAGTTTGGATGGGGGAAACACCATATATTTT. V gene TRBV28 combines with J gene TRBJ1-3; D gene ambiguous. The germline V gene has CDR1 MDHEN and CDR2 SYDVKM. V was trimmed by 3 bases and J by 4 bases, leaving 7 bases between them. The CDR3 length is 13 residues.